This T cell receptor (beta chain) derives from a study of T cells in Graves' hyperthyroidism and ophthalmopathy. Amplified TCR beta CDR3 regions came from RNA transcripts. HTBI primers were the set used in a first-round RT-PCR of the TCR CDR3. MiXCR was run by TCRdb on the multiplex PCR reads, yielding one entry per CDR3 protein. This table holds 300,000 to 450,000 distinct CDR3 sequences, 15% to 19% found once. This clonotype was recorded many times. Germline CDR1 and CDR2: GTSNPN and SVGIG (reference sequence). Losses at the gene ends were 2 bases for V and 2 bases for J; bases not matched to a gene: 3. This CDR3 comprises 14 residues.

J is TRBJ1-5 and V is TRBV30; TRBD1 matches at 7 bases. Specimen: blood. This receptor was taken from a woman aged 18-29 years with Graves' hyperthyroidism that later progressed to Graves' ophthalmopathy. CDR3 nucleotides: TGTGCCTGGAGTCGGGACAGCGGCAATCAGCCCCAGCATTTT. Its translation is CAWSRDSGNQPQHF.